This section outlines one TCR beta chain sequence together with its context. This entry belongs to a study of control samples from healthy donors and cancer patients. The V gene's germline CDR1 is GTSNPN and CDR2 SVGIG (reference sequence). The length of the CDR3 is 13 residues. V shed 3 bases, J shed 6 bases, and the junction held 0 bases outside the gene matches. TCRdb keeps only in-frame clones here, not all; method: immunoSEQ multiplex PCR. Of around 70,000 clones in the sample, around 80% were seen once. The chain employs TRBV30 and TRBJ2-1; 12 bases are a match to TRBD2. This TCR derives from a man in his 60s in good health. The sequenced sample was blood. The CDR3 DNA is TGTGCCTGGAGGACTAGCGGGAGCAATGAGCAGTTCTTC. This translates into CAWRTSGSNEQFF.